Below are 18 T cell receptor beta chains sequenced from a single sample in a study of CD8+CD57+ T cells in acquired aplastic anemia. Genomic DNA, the template, was used for profiling of the TCR beta VDJ and CDR3. One entry per CDR3 protein results from TCRdb running MiXCR on the reads. The sample includes over 150,000 distinct CDR3 sequences, 71% of them seen just once. Those patients picked for sequencing had displayed CD8+CD57+ cell expansion on flow cytometry. Source material: sorted CD4+, CD8+, or CD8+CD57+ T cells (not recorded which) from PBMCs. These receptors came from a human donor with aplastic anemia.

The chain joins TRBV7-2 to TRBJ1-6; 7 nucleotides align to TRBD1. Per germline, CDR1 SGHTA and CDR2 FQGNSA. The trim removed 5 bases at V and 0 bases at J, leaving 4 bases unmatched. This CDR3 contains 16 residues. CDR3 bases: TGTGCCAGCAGCCCACAGGGGAGCTCCTATAATTCACCCCTCCACTTT. Translated: CASSPQGSSYNSPLHF. The full variable domain, in which reference TRBV7-2 and TRBJ1-6 provide the parts outside the CDR3, is GAGVSQSPSNKVTEKGKDVELRCDPISGHTALYWYRQSLGQGLEFLIYFQGNSAPDKSGLPSDRFSAERTGGSVSTLTIQRTQQEDSAVYLCASSPQGSSYNSPLHFGNGTRLTVT.

V is TRBV20-1 and J is TRBJ2-2, with TRBD2 as a possible D gene (6 bases). The CDR3 contains 19 residues. V was pared by 3 bases and J by 6 bases, with 29 bases between. Germline lookup yields CDR1 DFQATT and CDR2 SNEGSKA (reference sequence). The CDR3 nucleotides read TGCAGTGCTAGCTCGGAGGGGAGCAACTCTGGGGCCACCGCCGGGGAGCTGTTTTTT. Its protein is CSASSEGSNSGATAGELFF.

The chain couples TRBV7-2 to TRBJ2-7, with D perhaps TRBD1 or TRBD2 (7 bases each). Germline V gene data show CDR1 as SGHTA and CDR2 as FQGNSA. The CDR3 is 15 amino acids. V was shortened by 6 bases and J by 7 bases, with 22 bases between the two germline ends. CDR3 sequence: CASSWEGAVLGEQYF. CDR3 in DNA: TGTGCCAGCAGTTGGGAGGGGGCAGTACTGGGGGAGCAGTACTTC.

This clonotype was recorded only once. This chain joins TRBV25-1 and TRBJ2-7; possibly TRBD1 for D (5 bases). V gave up 3 bases and J gave up 2 bases, with 17 bases separating them. The CDR3 is made up of 16 amino acids. The germline gives CDR1 MGHDK, CDR2 SYGVNS. CDR3: CASSDPAKTEAYEQYF. CDR3 DNA: TGTGCCAGCAGTGACCCCGCTAAGACAGAAGCCTACGAGCAGTACTTC.

J is TRBJ1-1 and V is TRBV6-5; 7 bases line up with TRBD1. Germline V CDR1 and CDR2: MNHEY, SVGAGI. This CDR3 is 15 amino acids long. The junction had 3 bases not matched to a gene; V was cut back by 2 bases and J by 0 bases. The CDR3 region is CASSYGDSLNTEAFF. The CDR3 bases are TGTGCCAGCAGTTACGGGGACAGCCTGAACACTGAAGCTTTCTTT.

For this clonotype: A much larger clone lies one base from this, so it may be a read error. The genes are TRBV20-1 and TRBJ2-1; TRBD2 matches 13 bases. The CDR3 contains 16 residues. Germline CDR1 DFQATT, CDR2 SNEGSKA (reference sequence). The CDR3 nucleotides read TGCAGTGCTCTGGGACTAGCGGGATACGGCAGTCATGAGCTGTTCTTC. Encoded protein: CSALGLAGYGSHELFF.

The V and J genes are TRBV24-1 and TRBJ1-2; a weak D match, TRBD1 (5 bases). This CDR3 region has 15 residues. The V end lost 3 bases, the J end lost 4 bases, and 14 bases lay between the germline ends. Germline CDR1 and CDR2: KGHDR and SFDVKD. This CDR3 is CATSDGGPRSYGYTF. For the CDR3, the DNA is TGTGCCACCAGTGATGGGGGACCGCGCAGCTATGGCTACACCTTC.

The gene calls are TRBV5-1 and TRBJ1-1; weak D call: TRBD1 (5 bases). Between the trimmed V and J ends, which lost 0 bases and 3 bases, there was a span of 15 bases. Germline V CDR1 and CDR2: SGHRS, YFSETQ. The CDR3 extends over 16 amino acids. The CDR3 region is CASSLGSGRADTEAFF. The CDR3 nucleotides read TGCGCCAGCAGCTTGGGTTCGGGCAGGGCGGACACTGAAGCTTTCTTT.

This clonotype was seen more than once but under ten times. The chain combines TRBV9 with TRBJ1-3; a weak D match, TRBD1 (5 bases). From germline, CDR1 is SGDLS and CDR2 YYNGEE. The V gene lost 0 bases and the J gene lost 5 bases, with 9 bases spanning the gap. The CDR3 runs to 14 residues. CDR3 region: CASSVGPGRNTIYF. The CDR3 nucleotides read TGTGCCAGCAGCGTAGGCCCAGGGAGAAACACCATATATTTT.

V usage is TRBV9 and J usage is TRBJ1-6, with 8 bases aligning to TRBD1. J was trimmed by 11 bases and V by 2 bases; bases with no gene match: 6. The CDR3 sequence is 14 residues long. CDR1 is SGDLS and CDR2 is YYNGEE in the germline V gene. The CDR3, as DNA: TGTGCCAGCAGCGTCGGGACAGGCGAGACACCCCTCCACTTT. Amino acids: CASSVGTGETPLHF.

This chain links TRBV7-9 with TRBJ2-7; weak D call: TRBD1 (6 bases). V lost 6 bases and J lost 1, with 19 bases in between. CDR1 is SEHNR, CDR2 FQNEAQ, per germline (reference sequence). This CDR3 comprises 16 residues. CDR3 sequence reads: CASRGSWTATSYEQYF. The CDR3 DNA sequence: TGTGCCAGCAGGGGGAGTTGGACAGCAACATCCTACGAGCAGTACTTC. The entire variable domain, with the rest obtained from reference TRBV7-9 and TRBJ2-7, is as follows: DTGVSQNPRHKITKRGQNVTFRCDPISEHNRLYWYRQTLGQGPEFLTYFQNEAQLEKSRLLSDRFSAERPKGSFSTLEIQRTEQGDSAMYLCASRGSWTATSYEQYFGPGTRLTVT.

The chain uses TRBV5-1 and TRBJ2-3; D may be TRBD1 or TRBD2 (5 bases each). Germline V gene lookup returns CDR1 SGHRS and CDR2 YFSETQ. V gave up 1 base and J gave up 2 bases, with 20 bases separating them. The CDR3 consists of 18 residues. The DNA of the CDR3 is TGCGCCAGCAGCTTGTGGGCGACAGCGGTTCACCTCACAGATACGCAGTATTTT. This sequence encodes CASSLWATAVHLTDTQYF.

This sequence joins TRBV2 and TRBJ1-2; 8 bases are shared with TRBD1. The V gene's germline CDR1 is SNHLY and CDR2 FYNNEI. The CDR3 runs to 13 residues. V shed 3 bases and J 6 bases; nucleotides not matched to a gene: 3. The CDR3 loop reads CASSERTGNGYTF. The CDR3 DNA sequence: TGTGCCAGCAGTGAGCGGACAGGGAATGGCTACACCTTC.

This clonotype was detected only a few times. V is TRBV10-3 and J is TRBJ2-1; either TRBD1 or TRBD2 may fit D (6 bases each). The CDR3 is made up of 15 amino acids. CDR1 is ENHRY, CDR2 SYGVKD, per germline. V shed 5 bases and J shed 2 bases, with 13 bases lying between them. The CDR3 nucleotides read TGTGCCATCAGTTTCGGGGGCGCGACCTACAATGAGCAGTTCTTC. Its protein product is CAISFGGATYNEQFF.

J is TRBJ2-5 and V is TRBV2, with TRBD1 as a possible D gene (6 bases). Trimming stripped 7 bases from V and 4 bases from J, with 10 bases between. Germline V gene sequence: CDR1 SNHLY, CDR2 FYNNEI. The CDR3 has 12 amino acids. The CDR3 here is CASMTGGETQYF. As DNA, the CDR3 is TGTGCCAGCATGACAGGAGGAGAGACCCAGTACTTC.

The genes are TRBV10-2 and TRBJ2-3, with a weak D call TRBD2 (6 bases). CDR3 length: 14 residues. V shed 10 bases and J shed 0 bases, with 14 bases lying between them. Germline loops: CDR1 WSHSY, CDR2 SAAADI. CDR3 residues: CATETSPSTDTQYF. For the CDR3, the DNA is TGCGCCACCGAGACTAGTCCTAGCACAGATACGCAGTATTTT.

This rearrangement joins TRBV7-6 to TRBJ2-5; D unclear. V dropped 5 bases and J dropped 6 bases, with 13 bases sitting between them. The CDR3 has 13 residues. In germline, CDR1 is SGHVS, CDR2 FNYEAQ. CDR3 protein: CASSLDPLKTQYF. CDR3 coding DNA: TGTGCCAGCAGCCTAGACCCTTTGAAGACCCAGTACTTC. Using reference TRBV7-6 and TRBJ2-5 for the parts outside the CDR3, the full variable domain is GAGVSQSPRYKVTKRGQDVALRCDPISGHVSLYWYRQALGQGPEFLTYFNYEAQQDKSGLPNDRFSAERPEGSISTLTIQRTEQRDSAMYRCASSLDPLKTQYFGPGTRLLVL.

This chain links TRBV25-1 with TRBJ1-2; possible D gene TRBD1, 6 bases. CDR3 length equals 12 residues. Per germline, CDR1 MGHDK and CDR2 SYGVNS. V was cut by 2 bases and J by 5 bases, with 6 bases left in between. DNA of the CDR3: TGTGCCAGCAGTGAACAGGGGTATGGCTACACCTTC. Encoded protein: CASSEQGYGYTF.